This passage covers 15 T cell receptor beta chains from one sample sequenced in a study of T-cell reconstitution after alpha-beta-depleted transplantation in children. TCRbeta library construction was performed incorporating unique molecular identifiers. TCRdb reprocessed the PCR reads via MiXCR and lists one record per CDR3 protein. The sample lists about half a million distinct CDR3 sequences; 12% were seen once. The sequenced sample was PBMCs from the stem cell graft donor, obtained from the stem cell graft. The source is a human donor who donated a stem cell graft to a child with combined immunodeficiency.

This clonotype was counted many times. This rearrangement joins TRBV11-2 to TRBJ2-3; 13 bases agree with TRBD2. The CDR3 runs to 19 residues. J lost 5 bases, V lost 4 bases, and 15 bases had no gene match. Germline V gene sequence: CDR1 SGHAT, CDR2 FQNNGV. The chain's CDR3 is CASSSRRTLAGGPIDTQYF. CDR3 bases: TGTGCCAGCAGCTCGAGGCGAACACTAGCGGGGGGGCCAATAGATACGCAGTATTTT.

This clonotype was seen at least ten times. The CDR3: CSASGPPPHNEQFF. For the CDR3, the DNA is TGCAGTGCTAGCGGGCCTCCTCCCCACAATGAGCAGTTCTTC. J is TRBJ2-1 and V is TRBV20-1; D ambiguous. The germline V gene encodes CDR1 DFQATT and CDR2 SNEGSKA (reference sequence). This CDR3 has 14 amino acids. Between the trimmed V and J ends, which lost 3 bases and 5 bases, there was a span of 14 bases.

This clonotype showed up many times. The V call is TRBV12-3 or TRBV12-4, the J call TRBJ2-1; TRBD2 is a possible D gene (5 bases). V shed 6 bases and J shed 7 bases, with 7 bases lying between them. The CDR3 is 11 residues long. CDR3 sequence: CASSGVNEQFF. CDR3 in DNA: TGTGCCAGCAGCGGGGTTAATGAGCAGTTCTTC.

The rearrangement links TRBV12-3 or TRBV12-4 to TRBJ2-5; D is ambiguous. The CDR3 is made up of 12 amino acids. Trimming shortened V by 2 bases and J by 7 bases, and 8 bases separated the two germline ends. CDR3 amino acids: CASSLIGRTQYF. CDR3 coding DNA: TGTGCCAGCAGTTTAATCGGAAGGACCCAGTACTTC.

This clonotype has ten or more counts. The chain recombines TRBV11-1 with TRBJ2-5, with D perhaps TRBD1 or TRBD2 (7 bases each). The CDR3 spans 13 residues. CDR1 and CDR2 from the germline V gene are SGHAT and FQDESV (reference sequence). With 7 bases removed from V and 1 base from J, the gap between germline ends came to 10 bases. The CDR3 coding sequence is TGTGCCAGCAAGCGGGACAGCCAAGAGACCCAGTACTTC. It yields the protein CASKRDSQETQYF.

This clonotype was seen more than once but under ten times. V and J are TRBV4-2 and TRBJ2-2; D is possibly TRBD1 (6 bases). The CDR3 has 16 amino acids. From germline, CDR1 is LGHNA and CDR2 YNFKEQ. V lost 4 bases to trimming and J lost 4 bases, with 16 bases between them. The CDR3 DNA reads TGTGCCAGCAGCCCAAAGACAGGCCCGGGCACCGGGGAGCTGTTTTTT. It codes for CASSPKTGPGTGELFF.

At least ten counts were recorded for this clonotype. The V and J genes are TRBV29-1 and TRBJ1-1; no clear D gene. V lost 4 bases to trimming and J lost 6 bases, with 6 bases between them. The CDR3 contains 10 residues. Germline assignment: CDR1 SQVTM and CDR2 ANQGSEA. For the CDR3, the DNA is TGCAGCGTTGTAGGAGCTGAAGCTTTCTTT. Its protein product is CSVVGAEAFF.

This clonotype was recorded a few times. J is TRBJ1-1 and V is TRBV7-9; D uncertain. The germline V gene has CDR1 SEHNR and CDR2 FQNEAQ (reference sequence). The germline V and J ends were trimmed by 3 bases and 3 bases, with 14 bases remaining between them. This CDR3 is built from 15 residues. The CDR3 spells CASSFASYPYTEAFF. The CDR3 bases are TGTGCCAGCAGCTTTGCCAGCTACCCTTACACTGAAGCTTTCTTT. The whole variable domain, remainder taken from reference TRBV7-9 and TRBJ1-1, is DTGVSQNPRHKITKRGQNVTFRCDPISEHNRLYWYRQTLGQGPEFLTYFQNEAQLEKSRLLSDRFSAERPKGSFSTLEIQRTEQGDSAMYLCASSFASYPYTEAFFGQGTRLTVV.

The chain employs TRBV5-1 and TRBJ2-5; 11 bases are shared with TRBD2. The CDR3 runs to 18 residues. The germline V gene has CDR1 SGHRS and CDR2 YFSETQ. Trimming cost V 0 bases and J 5 bases; bases outside gene matches: 12. CDR3 coding DNA: TGCGCCAGCAGCTTGGGACTAGCGGGAACCTACGAGGGGGAGACCCAGTACTTC. Translated: CASSLGLAGTYEGETQYF.

J is TRBJ2-4 and V is TRBV12-3 or TRBV12-4; D possibly corresponds to TRBD2 (5 bases). The V and J ends lost 11 bases and 0 bases respectively, with 11 bases between them. This CDR3 has 13 amino acids. The CDR3 loop reads CACGSLAKNIQYF. The CDR3 nucleotides are TGTGCCTGCGGGTCCTTAGCCAAAAACATTCAGTACTTC.

V and J are TRBV4-2 and TRBJ2-4, with D tentatively TRBD2 (5 bases). This CDR3 has 18 residues. The germline CDR1 and CDR2 sequences are LGHNA and YNFKEQ. V lost 4 bases and J 1 base, leaving 20 bases between the germline ends. The CDR3 loop is CASSPGIGPFRAKNIQYF. The CDR3 DNA reads TGTGCCAGCAGCCCCGGGATAGGGCCCTTCCGGGCCAAAAACATTCAGTACTTC.

The chain is built from TRBV7-9 and TRBJ1-6; no reliable D call. CDR1 is SEHNR, CDR2 FQNEAQ, per germline (reference sequence). Deletions cut 4 bases from V and 6 bases from J, with 10 bases between. The CDR3 extends over 14 amino acids. The CDR3: CASSSTFGNSPLHF. The DNA of the CDR3 is TGTGCCAGCAGCTCCACCTTCGGTAATTCACCCCTCCACTTT.

This clonotype was found many times. The chain employs TRBV20-1 and TRBJ2-3, with a weak D call TRBD2 (7 bases). The CDR3 consists of 15 residues. Germline V CDR1 and CDR2: DFQATT, SNEGSKA (reference sequence). Trimming removed 6 bases from V and 2 bases from J, with 18 bases in between. The CDR3 DNA follows: TGCAGTGCCACAATGGCGGGGGCACACACAGATACGCAGTATTTT. Encoded protein: CSATMAGAHTDTQYF.

This clonotype was seen once. The chain links TRBV7-8 to TRBJ2-5; the D is unclear. CDR1 and CDR2 from the germline V gene are SGHVS and FQNEAQ. Trimming took 5 bases from V and 5 from J, leaving 18 bases between them. The CDR3 is 15 amino acids. This CDR3 is CASSPSGPSRETQYF. CDR3 nucleotides: TGTGCCAGCAGCCCATCCGGACCTTCACGGGAGACCCAGTACTTC.

This clonotype was recorded at least ten times. J is TRBJ2-4 and V is TRBV12-3 or TRBV12-4, with 8 bases aligning to TRBD1. There are 14 residues in the CDR3. The V gene end was trimmed by 4 bases and the J gene end by 8 bases; junction bases not matched to a gene: 7. The CDR3 nucleotides are TGTGCCAGCAGTTGGGCTCAGACAGGGGACATTCAGTACTTC. Its protein product is CASSWAQTGDIQYF.